These 21 T cell receptor beta chains originate from one sample sequenced in a study of cytomegalovirus exposure and HLA in healthy donors. 60 Vbeta and 13 Jbeta primers were used in PCR. The protocol was immunoSEQ multiplex PCR, while the TCRdb copy is restricted to in-frame clones and leaves out a portion. Here the sample spans some 130,000 clones, around three quarters being singletons. Sample: PBMCs. The receptors originated from a male donor in good health and CMV-seronegative.

The chain uses TRBV27 and TRBJ2-5; no clear D gene. Gene TRBJ2-7 matches the end of the DNA better, so the J call may be wrong. Germline CDR1 and CDR2: MNHEY and SMNVEV (reference sequence). The CDR3 contains 14 residues. CDR3 amino acids: CASSFLSTVYEQYF. Here the CDR3 DNA reads TGTGCCAGCAGCTTCTTAAGCACGGTCTACGAGCAGTACTTC.

This chain connects TRBV2 to TRBJ2-7, with a tentative D call TRBD1 (6 bases). CDR1 SNHLY and CDR2 FYNNEI come from the germline V gene. The CDR3 is 14 amino acids. V was cut by 1 base and J by 3 bases, with 10 bases left in between. The CDR3 coding sequence is TGTGCCAGCAGTGAAGGTGGCAGGGGCTACGAGCAGTACTTC. As protein: CASSEGGRGYEQYF. Together with reference TRBV2 and TRBJ2-7, the CDR3 gives the full variable domain: EPEVTQTPSHQVTQMGQEVILRCVPISNHLYFYWYRQILGQKVEFLVSFYNNEISEKSEIFDDQFSVERPDGSNFTLKIRSTKLEDSAMYFCASSEGGRGYEQYFGPGTRLTVT.

The chain recombines TRBV13 with TRBJ2-1; perhaps TRBD2 as D (5 bases). Trimming left V 2 bases short and J 10 bases short, with 6 bases between. Germline V CDR1 and CDR2: PRHDT, FYEKMQ (reference sequence). This CDR3 is built from 11 residues. The CDR3 bases are TGTGCCAGCAGCTTACGCGGGGAGCAGTTCTTC. Protein: CASSLRGEQFF.

The CDR3 spells CASSIRGLGSPLHF. In DNA form, the CDR3 reads TGTGCCAGCAGCATCAGGGGGCTAGGTTCACCCCTCCACTTT. The chain links TRBV4-2 to TRBJ1-6; 8 nucleotides line up with TRBD1. The CDR3 runs to 14 residues. Germline CDR1 reads LGHNA; CDR2 reads YNFKEQ. J was trimmed by 9 bases and V by 5 bases; bases with no gene match: 6.

This clone was observed a single time. This chain uses TRBV15 with TRBJ2-7; TRBD1 agrees at 7 bases. Germline V gene sequence: CDR1 LNHNV, CDR2 YYDKDF (reference sequence). After removal of 1 base from V and 4 bases from J, the junction contained 4 bases not matched to a gene. This CDR3 is 14 amino acids long. CDR3 sequence: CATSRGKGAYEQYF. The CDR3 bases are TGTGCCACCAGCAGAGGGAAGGGGGCTTACGAGCAGTACTTC.

The V call is TRBV5-8, the J call TRBJ2-7, with D perhaps TRBD2 (7 bases). This CDR3 has 11 residues. The V end lost 7 bases, the J end lost 10 bases, and 15 bases lay between the germline ends. Germline CDR1 and CDR2: SGHTS and YDEGEE. The CDR3 protein is CASDRGGGQYF. CDR3 sequence (DNA): TGTGCCAGCGACCGAGGGGGGGGACAGTACTTC.

J is TRBJ1-1 and V is TRBV5-6; 7 bases match TRBD1. This CDR3 region has 15 residues. Germline V gives CDR1 SGHDT, CDR2 YYEEEE. V dropped 3 bases and J dropped 6; count of bases not matched to a gene: 11. The CDR3 DNA reads TGTGCCAGCAGCTCGCACCACAGGGGATGGCCTGAAGCTTTCTTT. It specifies CASSSHHRGWPEAFF.

This clone was detected once. This chain uses TRBV18 with TRBJ2-1; 10 bases line up with TRBD2. Germline CDR1 is KGHSH and CDR2 is LQKENI. This CDR3 is 18 amino acids long. With 5 bases clipped from V and 6 bases from J, the junction kept 16 bases outside the gene matches. The CDR3: CASSVLAGGLPSLNEQFF. CDR3 nucleotide sequence: TGTGCCAGCTCAGTTTTAGCGGGAGGTCTGCCCAGTCTCAATGAGCAGTTCTTC.

The chain couples TRBV18 to TRBJ2-1; TRBD1 matches at 7 bases. The germline V gene encodes CDR1 KGHSH and CDR2 LQKENI. V shed 5 bases and J 7 bases; nucleotides not matched to a gene: 8. The CDR3 loop spans 14 amino acids. CDR3 in amino acids: CASSIQGTGNEQFF. In nucleotides, the CDR3 is TGTGCCAGCTCAATACAGGGGACGGGGAATGAGCAGTTCTTC.

This chain uses TRBV28 with TRBJ2-7; tentatively, D is TRBD2 (5 bases). CDR1 is MDHEN and CDR2 is SYDVKM in the germline V gene. V lost 3 bases, J lost 3 bases, and 15 bases lay in between. The CDR3 is 15 amino acids. The CDR3 bases are TGTGCCAGCAGTTTTTCGCCGGGGATCAGCTACGAGCAGTACTTC. Residues: CASSFSPGISYEQYF.

This clone was counted a single time. The V call is TRBV2, the J call TRBJ2-2; D possibly corresponds to TRBD2 (6 bases). Trimming pared 4 bases from V and 1 base from J, leaving 13 bases between. Germline loops: CDR1 SNHLY, CDR2 FYNNEI. This CDR3 has 16 amino acids. The CDR3 is CASSVSRDWNTGELFF. The DNA for the CDR3 is TGTGCCAGCAGTGTTAGCCGGGACTGGAACACCGGGGAGCTGTTTTTT.

The chain carries TRBV9 and TRBJ2-5; the match to TRBD2 covers 11 bases. The assigned J gene may be wrong: the sequence end matches TRBJ2-7 better. Germline CDR1 is SGDLS and CDR2 is YYNGEE. The CDR3 length is 16 residues. CDR3 sequence: CASSTNVGLAAAEQYF. The CDR3 bases are TGTGCCAGCAGCACCAACGTGGGACTAGCGGCAGCCGAGCAGTACTTC.

The CDR3 nucleotides read TGTGCCAGCAGCGAGGACTTGAACACTGAAGCTTTCTTT. This sequence encodes CASSEDLNTEAFF. The V call is TRBV7-9, the J call TRBJ1-1; D remains ambiguous. Per the germline V gene, CDR1 is SEHNR and CDR2 is FQNEAQ (reference sequence). The V end was cut by 5 bases, the J end by 0 bases, with 7 bases between. CDR3 length: 13 residues.

This clone has only a few counts. The CDR3 loop reads CASRRLAGVRETQYF. DNA for the CDR3: TGCGCCAGCAGGAGACTAGCGGGAGTCAGAGAGACCCAGTACTTC. The rearrangement uses TRBV5-1 and TRBJ2-5; 12 positions agree with TRBD2. With 5 bases clipped from V and 4 bases from J, the junction kept 6 bases outside the gene matches. Germline V gene sequence: CDR1 SGHRS, CDR2 YFSETQ. This CDR3 is 15 amino acids long.

CDR3: CASSVDRGEQYF. DNA of the CDR3: TGTGCCAGCAGCGTGGACAGGGGCGAGCAGTACTTC. The V and J genes are TRBV9 and TRBJ2-7, with TRBD1 matching 9 bases. The germline V gene has CDR1 SGDLS and CDR2 YYNGEE. The CDR3 extends over 12 amino acids. V was pared by 2 bases and J by 6 bases, with 0 bases of the junction left unmatched.

The V gene is TRBV6-6, the J gene TRBJ1-2, with a weak D call TRBD1 (6 bases). Trimming cost V 6 bases and J 7 bases, with 15 bases left between them. The germline V gene has CDR1 MNHNY and CDR2 SVGAGI (reference sequence). The CDR3 sequence is 13 residues long. The CDR3 coding sequence is TGTGCCAGCAGGCCCCCTACAGGGTTTGGCTACACCTTC. Translating gives CASRPPTGFGYTF.

This clone was recorded once. J is TRBJ1-6 and V is TRBV7-8, with 8 positions matching TRBD1. After removal of 4 bases from V and 5 bases from J, the junction contained 10 bases not matched to a gene. The germline gives CDR1 SGHVS, CDR2 FQNEAQ. The CDR3 sequence is 17 residues long. This chain's CDR3 is CASSSTSWTGNNSPLHF. The CDR3 DNA sequence: TGTGCCAGCAGCTCCACATCATGGACAGGGAATAATTCACCCCTCCACTTT.

The V and J genes are TRBV4-3 and TRBJ1-6; tentative D call: TRBD1 (6 bases). V gave up 1 base and J gave up 0 bases, with 10 bases separating them. Germline loops: CDR1 LGHNA, CDR2 YSLEER. CDR3 length equals 17 residues. The CDR3 region has the DNA TGCGCCAGCAGCCAAGTTGACAGGCTCTCCTATAATTCACCCCTCCACTTT. Amino acids: CASSQVDRLSYNSPLHF.

V gene TRBV7-8 combines with J gene TRBJ2-5; D is possibly TRBD1 (5 bases). The germline gives CDR1 SGHVS, CDR2 FQNEAQ. Trimming shortened V by 5 bases and J by 1 base, and 14 bases separated the two germline ends. The CDR3 length is 15 residues. In DNA form, the CDR3 reads TGTGCCAGCAGCCCCCAACAGGTTCCCCAAGAGACCCAGTACTTC. Its translation is CASSPQQVPQETQYF.

This chain uses TRBV18 with TRBJ2-1, with TRBD1 matching over 7 bases. V was clipped by 3 bases and J by 0 bases; unmatched bases: 2. The CDR3 runs to 15 residues. Germline V CDR1 and CDR2: KGHSH, LQKENI. CDR3 coding DNA: TGTGCCAGCTCACCGACAGGGAGCTCCTACAATGAGCAGTTCTTC. It is translated as CASSPTGSSYNEQFF.

V gene TRBV2 combines with J gene TRBJ1-2; D possibly corresponds to TRBD1 (5 bases). The V gene lost 0 bases and the J gene lost 4 bases, with 12 bases spanning the gap. Per germline, CDR1 SNHLY and CDR2 FYNNEI. This CDR3 has 15 amino acids. CDR3: CASSEANRSPYGYTF. The CDR3 bases are TGTGCCAGCAGTGAAGCGAACAGGTCCCCCTATGGCTACACCTTC.